This note documents a single T cell receptor (beta chain) sequence. The table lists this clone with a few counts. Its antigen remains undetermined. One base away there is no much larger clone; base qualities are not given. Interpreted using the paper, the treatment or condition label stands for: over 15 received Ad26.COV2.S at low or high dose, single or two shots; about five received placebo; per-sample allocation not given. Repertoires of vaccine and placebo recipients were sequenced from samples taken on day 63 after the first injection. Cohort 1b enrolled some 25 adults aged 18-55 years at a single site in Boston, USA, between 29 July and 7 August 2020. As a vaccine, Ad26.COV2.S was a replication-incompetent adenovirus type 26 vector that expressed a prefusion-stabilized SARS-CoV-2 spike protein derived from the original Wuhan strain. CDR1 and CDR2, looked up from the germline V gene, are MDHEN and SYDVKM. Trimming takes 5 bases off V and 3 bases off J; junction bases not matched to a gene: 5. The CDR3 spans 15 residues, from the cysteine through the phenylalanine. Of all the DNA, just the CDR3 is kept, 45 bases in frame from base 1.

The immunoSEQ Assay was used to sequence TCRbeta CDR3 regions. After extraction, genomic DNA underwent amplification by bias-controlled multiplex PCR, followed by high-throughput sequencing. Per the authors' processing: To quantify the absolute abundance of each unique TCRbeta CDR3 region, sequences were collapsed and filtered. T cell fraction was estimated by normalization of TCRbeta template counts to usable DNA, with usable DNA being measured through amplification of reference genes present in all nucleated cells. Repertoire TCRs were annotated as SARS-CoV-2-specific when V gene, CDR3 amino acid sequence and J gene were exactly matched to a known reactive TCR set. The reference SARS-CoV-2 TCR set was derived from MIRA and filtered for enrichment in COVID-19-positive ImmuneCODE repertoires, a step that removed public or cross-reactive TCRs. Using the MIRA antigens, annotated TCRs were further analysed by specific ORF or by position within an ORF. Breadth was defined as annotated unique rearrangements over total unique productive rearrangements; depth was the summed frequency of those rearrangements. TCR breadth was compared between groups using two-sided Wilcoxon rank-sum tests. TCRdb mirrors the immuneACCESS table, restricted to in-frame sequences. Some clones are absent from its copies; in checked studies, under half trace to an unresolved V gene, and the reason for the others is unknown. V and J calls and clone size come straight from that table; D and trimming were deduced from the DNA. The table for this sample lists some 520,000 clones; 87% of them were counted only once. The ten biggest clones cover roughly 13% of the sample.

This sample stems from a study of Ad26.COV2.S vaccination and SARS-CoV-2 variants (dated by TCRdb to about 2021). Regarding the study in general: Donors in the vaccine arm were drawn from COV1001, a phase I-IIa trial of Ad26.COV2.S in healthy adults that was multicentre, randomized, double-blind and placebo-controlled. Investigators remained blinded to trial group allocation during experiments and outcome assessment. A total of 32 samples were included in the TCR-sequenced set, comprising about 20 Ad26.COV2.S vaccine recipients, 5 placebo recipients and 8 SARS-CoV-2 convalescent individuals. TCRbeta repertoire sequencing was used to assess the specificity and breadth of SARS-CoV-2-reactive T cell receptors after Ad26.COV2.S vaccination. Ad26.COV2.S was administered intramuscularly at 5 x 10^10 or 1 x 10^11 viral particles, either as a single shot or as two shots given 56 days apart. Participants in the trial were split at random into five groups of five each, receiving low-dose or high-dose Ad26.COV2.S once or twice, or else placebo on both occasions. Overall study outcomes, separate from this receptor: Comparing responses between vaccine doses or regimens was not something the study was powered to do. Substantial breadth of spike-specific CD8+ and CD4+ T cell responses was reported after vaccination. It was noted by the authors that total T cell responses may have been underestimated by the TCR breadth and depth analyses. Comparable non-spike TCR breadth was observed between vaccine and placebo recipients, consistent with only spike being contained in the vaccine. Compared with placebo recipients, Ad26.COV2.S recipients showed higher spike-specific TCR breadth (P = 0.0014).

The starting material was peripheral blood, obtained in a trial of Ad26.COV2.S vaccine versus placebo. The chain links TRBV28 with TRBJ2-7, with 12 central nucleotides matching TRBD2. This sequence was found in a person between 18 and 65 years old who received the Ad26.COV2.S COVID-19 vaccine or a placebo. CDR3 reads: CASSPMTSGSYEQYF. The DNA sequence is given as TGTGCCAGCAGTCCCATGACTAGCGGGAGCTACGAGCAGTACTTC.